The present entry profiles one TCR beta chain with its context. The data are from a study of blood T cell repertoires in COVID-19. Study background: The United States, Italy and Spain provided the acute and convalescent COVID-19 samples.

The CDR3 is 17 residues long. Trimming at V came to 0 bases and at J to 6 bases, leaving 10 bases not matched to a gene. Germline V lookup: CDR1 LGHNA, CDR2 YNFKEQ. Original analysis: By means of reference gene primer amplification, nucleated cell counts were estimated. Generated by immunoSEQ multiplex PCR, the TCRdb table keeps only in-frame clones and is missing some. The V and J calls and clone size come from that table; D and trimming were worked out from the DNA. This table holds 360,000 or so clones, 85% to 90% found once. The V call is TRBV4-2, the J call TRBJ2-1, with 8 bases matching TRBD2. The source material was peripheral blood. This clonotype was obtained from a man aged 18 to 30 with active or convalescent COVID-19. CDR3 amino acids: CASSQEEAAGDFNEQFF. CDR3 bases: TGTGCCAGCAGCCAAGAGGAGGCAGCGGGAGATTTCAATGAGCAGTTCTTC.